What follows are 18 T cell receptor beta chains derived from one specimen sequenced in a study of CD8 T cells in ankylosing spondylitis. TCRdb passed the 5' RACE reads through MiXCR, listing each CDR3 protein once. The sample lists some 330,000 distinct CDR3 sequences, 6.5% to 10% occurring once. For these TCRs, the target antigens are not known. Study-level points and caveats: Ankylosing spondylitis blood appeared to carry a characteristic TCR beta motif of fewer than 10 highly homologous variants.

What was sequenced was blood, either unsorted or a sorted T cell fraction (not recorded which). The receptors were gathered from a male donor with ankylosing spondylitis.

This clonotype showed up many times. The CDR3 protein is CASRDSRRAASNGYTF. The CDR3 nucleotides are TGTGCCAGCAGGGATTCGCGGCGAGCGGCGAGTAATGGCTACACCTTC. The V call is TRBV6-1, the J call TRBJ1-2; no clear D gene. The germline V and J ends were trimmed by 6 bases and 6 bases, with 23 bases remaining between them. The V gene's germline CDR1 is MNHNS and CDR2 SASEGT. This CDR3 is built from 16 residues.

This clonotype was detected only a few times. The chain combines TRBV9 with TRBJ1-6, with D possibly matching TRBD1 (5 bases). The CDR3 consists of 15 residues. V lost 2 bases and J 11 bases, leaving 17 bases between the germline ends. Per the germline V gene, CDR1 is SGDLS and CDR2 is YYNGEE. The CDR3, as DNA: TGTGCCAGCAGCGTCAGGGACCGGGGAGGGGCACCCCTCCACTTT. This sequence encodes CASSVRDRGGAPLHF.

V and J are TRBV11-2 and TRBJ2-1, with 10 nucleotides matching TRBD2. The V gene end was trimmed by 4 bases and the J gene end by 5 bases; junction bases not matched to a gene: 17. The CDR3 covers 19 residues. CDR1 is SGHAT, CDR2 FQNNGV, per germline. The CDR3: CASSSFGTSVLKRNNEQFF. The CDR3 region has the DNA TGTGCCAGCAGCTCCTTCGGGACTAGCGTCTTAAAGCGGAACAATGAGCAGTTCTTC.

This clonotype turned up a few times. V is TRBV6-5 and J is TRBJ2-1; D possibly matches TRBD1 or TRBD2 (5 bases each). The germline V gene has CDR1 MNHEY and CDR2 SVGAGI. With 2 bases removed from V and 8 bases from J, the gap between germline ends came to 16 bases. The CDR3 runs 15 residues. CDR3 sequence reads: CASSYPRGGSDEQFF. CDR3 in DNA: TGTGCCAGCAGTTACCCTCGTGGGGGTTCGGATGAGCAGTTCTTC.

This clonotype occurred a few times. The chain uses TRBV12-3 or TRBV12-4 and TRBJ2-7; TRBD1 aligns across 10 bases. The CDR3 totals 12 residues. J gave up 6 bases and V 6 bases, and 2 bases lay outside the gene matches. CDR3 amino acids: CASRRTGGEQYF. The CDR3 DNA reads TGTGCCAGCAGGAGGACAGGGGGCGAGCAGTACTTC.

This clonotype was seen only a few times. The genes are TRBV24-1 and TRBJ2-1; 9 positions match TRBD2. This CDR3 contains 17 residues. Germline CDR1 is KGHDR and CDR2 is SFDVKD. The trim removed 3 bases at V and 2 bases at J, leaving 7 bases unmatched. The CDR3 loop reads CATSDADSSGAYNEQFF. The CDR3 nucleotides are TGTGCCACCAGTGATGCTGACTCTAGCGGGGCCTACAATGAGCAGTTCTTC.

The rearrangement links TRBV20-1 to TRBJ2-1; D remains unclear. Trimming removed 3 bases from V and 5 bases from J, with 14 bases in between. CDR1 and CDR2 from the germline V gene are DFQATT and SNEGSKA (reference sequence). CDR3 length equals 14 residues. The CDR3 coding sequence is TGCAGTGCTAGGGCTGGCTCGGTGGACAATGAGCAGTTCTTC. This codes for CSARAGSVDNEQFF.

The chain has TRBV29-1 and TRBJ2-7; D possibly matches TRBD1 or TRBD2 (5 bases each). V was cut by 4 bases and J by 5 bases, with 12 bases left in between. CDR1 is SQVTM, CDR2 ANQGSEA, per germline. The CDR3 contains 12 residues. CDR3 DNA: TGCAGCGTTGTTTGGCAGGGAGACGAGCAGTACTTC. Translated, it gives CSVVWQGDEQYF.

This clonotype has ten or more counts. This rearrangement joins TRBV12-3 or TRBV12-4 to TRBJ2-7, with TRBD1 as a possible D gene (5 bases). Trimming removed 5 bases at V and 6 bases at J, with 8 bases between. The CDR3 is 11 amino acids. The CDR3: CASSLGPEQYF. CDR3 DNA: TGTGCCAGCAGTCTGGGGCCCGAGCAGTACTTC.

This clonotype was detected ten times or more. This sequence joins TRBV29-1 and TRBJ2-5, with TRBD2 identical over 7 bases. The CDR3 runs to 11 residues. CDR1 is SQVTM, CDR2 ANQGSEA, per germline. V dropped 5 bases and J dropped 4; count of bases not matched to a gene: 1. CDR3 coding DNA: TGCAGCGTTTGGGAGGGAGAGACCCAGTACTTC. Amino acid sequence: CSVWEGETQYF.

In its sample, this clonotype was seen a few times. The chain links TRBV7-2 to TRBJ2-3, with a possible D match to TRBD1 (5 bases). The CDR3 runs to 17 residues. The V and J ends lost 5 bases and 1 base respectively, with 19 bases between them. Germline assignment: CDR1 SGHTA and CDR2 FQGNSA. For the CDR3, the DNA is TGTGCCAGCAGCGCCCGTCTCGTAACCAGGGGCACAGATACGCAGTATTTT. This translates into CASSARLVTRGTDTQYF.

This clonotype was recorded many times. This sequence joins TRBV20-1 and TRBJ2-7; D is perhaps TRBD2 (7 bases). CDR3 length: 13 amino acids. The V gene's germline CDR1 is DFQATT and CDR2 SNEGSKA (reference sequence). The germline V and J ends were trimmed by 5 bases and 8 bases, with 19 bases remaining between them. This chain's CDR3 is CSAGGTIDRKQYF. In nucleotides, the CDR3 is TGCAGTGCTGGGGGGACTATCGACAGGAAGCAGTACTTC.

This sequence joins TRBV24-1 and TRBJ2-3; perhaps TRBD1 as D (7 bases). V dropped 3 bases and J dropped 2 bases, with 17 bases sitting between them. The CDR3 has 17 amino acids. Germline V gives CDR1 KGHDR, CDR2 SFDVKD. As DNA, the CDR3 is TGTGCCACCAGTGATCGGGGGAGCAGGGGGTTCACAGATACGCAGTATTTT. This translates into CATSDRGSRGFTDTQYF.

This sequence joins TRBV19 and TRBJ2-5; D ambiguous. Germline V gene sequence: CDR1 LNHDA, CDR2 SQIVND (reference sequence). The CDR3 runs 15 residues. Trimming pared 3 bases from V and 2 bases from J, leaving 13 bases between. The CDR3 is CASSMMVGSQETQYF. CDR3 nucleotide sequence: TGTGCCAGTAGTATGATGGTGGGCAGTCAAGAGACCCAGTACTTC. Full variable domain (outside the CDR3, taken from reference TRBV19 and TRBJ2-5): DGGITQSPKYLFRKEGQNVTLSCEQNLNHDAMYWYRQDPGQGLRLIYYSQIVNDFQKGDIAEGYSVSREKKESFPLTVTSAQKNPTAFYLCASSMMVGSQETQYFGPGTRLLVL.

This sequence joins TRBV9 and TRBJ2-3, with D perhaps being TRBD1 or TRBD2 (5 bases each). CDR3 length: 18 residues. CDR1 is SGDLS, CDR2 YYNGEE, per germline. Trimming shortened V by 0 bases and J by 5 bases, and 22 bases separated the two germline ends. The CDR3 region is CASSVDILGTPRGDTQYF. CDR3 nucleotides: TGTGCCAGCAGCGTAGATATCTTGGGGACCCCCCGGGGAGATACGCAGTATTTT.

The J gene is TRBJ2-1, the V gene TRBV27; TRBD2 matches at 9 bases. This CDR3 has 16 amino acids. CDR1 MNHEY and CDR2 SMNVEV come from the germline V gene (reference sequence). Trimming cost V 5 bases and J 7 bases; bases outside gene matches: 12. The CDR3 region has the DNA TGTGCCAGCAGTCTTTTATGGGTAGCGGGGGATAATGAGCAGTTCTTC. It yields the protein CASSLLWVAGDNEQFF.

This rearrangement joins TRBV5-1 to TRBJ2-7, with a possible D match to TRBD1 (5 bases). Trimming removed 4 bases from V and 0 bases from J, with 14 bases in between. This CDR3 is built from 15 residues. The V gene's germline CDR1 is SGHRS and CDR2 YFSETQ. DNA for the CDR3: TGCGCCAGCAGCGAGGCAGGGTTAAGCTCCTACGAGCAGTACTTC. It is translated as CASSEAGLSSYEQYF.

The V gene is TRBV4-2, the J gene TRBJ2-7; D is possibly TRBD1 or TRBD2 (5 bases each). The CDR3 has 17 amino acids. The germline V gene has CDR1 LGHNA and CDR2 YNFKEQ. V lost 0 bases and J 1 base, leaving 16 bases between the germline ends. The CDR3 DNA is TGTGCCAGCAGCCAAGACCAAAACCGGGACGCTTCCTACGAGCAGTACTTC. Translating gives CASSQDQNRDASYEQYF.